The text below deals with one TCR beta chain. These data are taken from a study of blood T cell repertoires in COVID-19. Study-level information: In each case, the material was cDNA or gDNA derived from T cells, B-cell-depleted T cells, or PBMCs.

Germline V gene data show CDR1 as KGHSH and CDR2 as LQKENI. Trimming removed 6 bases at V and 8 bases at J, with 10 bases between. This CDR3 has 12 amino acids. Per the authors' pipeline: Amplifying reference gene primers gave estimates of nucleated cell counts. Method: immunoSEQ multiplex PCR; TCRdb's copy keeps in-frame clones and lacks some. V, J and clone size derive from that table, while D and trimming were established from the DNA sequence. The table includes 300,000 or so clones, around 80% detected once. This chain uses TRBV18 with TRBJ2-2; possibly TRBD1 for D (7 bases). The material sequenced was peripheral blood. The receptor was derived from a woman aged 50 to 60 with acute or convalescent COVID-19. Written as DNA, the CDR3 is TGTGCCAGCTCGGAGGGACAGGGGGAGCTGTTTTTT. Residues: CASSEGQGELFF.